This entry lists 21 T cell receptor beta chains sequenced from one sample in a study of T-cell reconstitution after alpha-beta-depleted transplantation in children. This sample's TCRbeta library carried unique molecular identifier barcodes. Using its own MiXCR run on the PCR reads, TCRdb lists one record per CDR3 protein. This table holds more than 250,000 distinct CDR3 sequences, 9.9% found once. The starting material was PBMCs from the stem cell graft donor, obtained from the stem cell graft. These receptors were obtained from a human donor who donated a stem cell graft to a child with SCID.

This clonotype was detected only a few times. This chain connects TRBV27 to TRBJ1-6, with D uncertain. Germline loops: CDR1 MNHEY, CDR2 SMNVEV (reference sequence). The V and J ends lost 3 bases and 5 bases respectively, with 8 bases between them. This CDR3 region has 14 residues. The CDR3 loop is CASSFSSHNSPLHF. As DNA, the CDR3 is TGTGCCAGCAGTTTCAGCAGTCATAATTCACCCCTCCACTTT.

The chain is built from TRBV7-9 and TRBJ2-5, with D uncertain. Trimming removed 4 bases at V and 5 bases at J, with 8 bases between. Germline V CDR1 and CDR2: SEHNR, FQNEAQ (reference sequence). The CDR3 spans 12 residues. Here the CDR3 reads CASSSRSETQYF. The CDR3 DNA sequence: TGTGCCAGCAGCTCAAGATCTGAGACCCAGTACTTC. The full variable domain, in which reference TRBV7-9 and TRBJ2-5 provide the parts outside the CDR3, is DTGVSQNPRHKITKRGQNVTFRCDPISEHNRLYWYRQTLGQGPEFLTYFQNEAQLEKSRLLSDRFSAERPKGSFSTLEIQRTEQGDSAMYLCASSSRSETQYFGPGTRLLVL.

This clonotype showed up just a few times. This chain uses TRBV6-5 with TRBJ2-3; tentatively, D is TRBD1 or TRBD2 (6 bases each). V was shortened by 2 bases and J by 5 bases, with 17 bases between the two germline ends. The CDR3 loop spans 16 amino acids. The V gene's germline CDR1 is MNHEY and CDR2 SVGAGI. CDR3 region: CASSYGWRGAEDTQYF. CDR3 bases: TGTGCCAGCAGTTACGGGTGGAGGGGGGCGGAAGATACGCAGTATTTT.

This clonotype was seen a single time. A much bigger clone sits one base away, suggesting this may be a read error. This chain uses TRBV20-1 with TRBJ2-3, with no clear D. The V gene's germline CDR1 is DFQATT and CDR2 SNEGSKA (reference sequence). CDR3 length equals 13 residues. With 6 bases removed from V and 0 bases from J, the gap between germline ends came to 10 bases. CDR3 coding DNA: TGCAGTGCCATTGACGGAAGCACAGATACGCAGTATTTT. Residues: CSAIDGSTDTQYF.

V usage is TRBV7-9 and J usage is TRBJ2-1; possibly TRBD2 for D (5 bases). Per the germline V gene, CDR1 is SEHNR and CDR2 is FQNEAQ (reference sequence). CDR3 length equals 16 residues. Trimming pared 7 bases from V and 2 bases from J, leaving 18 bases between. For the CDR3, the DNA is TGTGCCAGCATTTTAACACGGGGTCCTGCCTACAATGAGCAGTTCTTC. This sequence encodes CASILTRGPAYNEQFF. Using reference TRBV7-9 and TRBJ2-1 for the parts outside the CDR3, the full variable domain is DTGVSQNPRHKITKRGQNVTFRCDPISEHNRLYWYRQTLGQGPEFLTYFQNEAQLEKSRLLSDRFSAERPKGSFSTLEIQRTEQGDSAMYLCASILTRGPAYNEQFFGPGTRLTVL.

This clonotype was seen a handful of times. The V and J genes are TRBV3-1 and TRBJ2-5, with D uncertain. The CDR3 extends over 12 amino acids. Trimming cost V 6 bases and J 7 bases, with 12 bases left between them. CDR1 and CDR2 (germline): LGHDT, YNNKEL (reference sequence). In DNA, the CDR3 is TGTGCCAGCAGACTCACCCGAGGGACCCAGTACTTC. Amino acids: CASRLTRGTQYF.

The chain employs TRBV20-1 and TRBJ2-3; 8 bases are shared with TRBD1. Germline CDR1 is DFQATT and CDR2 is SNEGSKA (reference sequence). There are 15 residues in the CDR3. The V segment lost 1 base and the J segment 1 base; nucleotides outside the gene matches: 4. The CDR3 is CSARAGTGGTDTQYF. In DNA, the CDR3 is TGCAGTGCTAGAGCGGGGACAGGAGGCACAGATACGCAGTATTTT.

The chain employs TRBV12-3 or TRBV12-4 and TRBJ1-1; TRBD1 might be the D (6 bases). The CDR3 extends over 13 amino acids. Trimming shortened V by 6 bases and J by 3 bases, and 11 bases separated the two germline ends. The CDR3 region is CASSQQGYTEAFF. For the CDR3, the DNA is TGTGCCAGCAGCCAACAGGGTTACACTGAAGCTTTCTTT.

This clonotype showed up many times. The V and J genes are TRBV20-1 and TRBJ2-3; tentatively, D is TRBD2 (7 bases). Trimming took off 6 bases at V and 3 bases at J, with 22 bases between the two ends. Germline assignment: CDR1 DFQATT and CDR2 SNEGSKA (reference sequence). This CDR3 is 16 amino acids long. CDR3 loop: CSAASLLATGTDTQYF. The DNA of the CDR3 is TGCAGTGCCGCAAGCCTACTAGCGACAGGAACAGATACGCAGTATTTT.

This rearrangement joins TRBV5-1 to TRBJ1-2; D is uncertain. The ends were cut back, 4 bases at V and 8 bases at J, with 15 bases in the middle. CDR1 is SGHRS, CDR2 YFSETQ, per germline. This CDR3 has 13 residues. The CDR3 DNA reads as TGCGCCAGCAGCCCTTGGGTAGGAAGCGGCTACACCTTC. Protein: CASSPWVGSGYTF.

This chain uses TRBV20-1 with TRBJ2-1; 9 nucleotides match TRBD2. The J segment lost 0 bases and the V segment lost 0 bases, leaving 0 bases of the junction unmatched. This CDR3 comprises 15 residues. From germline, CDR1 is DFQATT and CDR2 SNEGSKA (reference sequence). The DNA of the CDR3 is TGCAGTGCTAGAGAAGCGGGGGGCTCCTACAATGAGCAGTTCTTC. It codes for CSAREAGGSYNEQFF.

The chain employs TRBV3-1 and TRBJ2-5, with D tentatively TRBD2 (5 bases). The V end lost 1 base, the J end lost 2 bases, and 8 bases lay between the germline ends. CDR1 LGHDT and CDR2 YNNKEL come from the germline V gene (reference sequence). CDR3 length: 14 residues. As DNA, the CDR3 is TGTGCCAGCAGCCAAGTTCGGACTCAAGAGACCCAGTACTTC. The encoded protein is CASSQVRTQETQYF.

This clonotype showed up many times. The chain recombines TRBV29-1 with TRBJ2-7; D may correspond to TRBD1 or TRBD2 (6 bases each). The CDR3 has 14 residues. CDR1 and CDR2 (germline): SQVTM, ANQGSEA. Deletions cut 6 bases from V and 0 bases from J, with 15 bases between. CDR3 residues: CSVSTGTFSYEQYF. CDR3 coding DNA: TGCAGCGTCTCCACAGGGACTTTCTCCTACGAGCAGTACTTC.

This clonotype was seen only a few times. The chain carries TRBV5-1 and TRBJ1-4; tentatively, D is TRBD1 (5 bases). V gave up 0 bases and J gave up 8 bases, with 14 bases separating them. Germline V gene lookup returns CDR1 SGHRS and CDR2 YFSETQ. This CDR3 is 15 amino acids long. The CDR3 sequence: CASSLEAGRGEKLFF. CDR3 in DNA: TGCGCCAGCAGCTTGGAGGCGGGCCGGGGGGAAAAACTGTTTTTT. The full variable domain, rest sourced from reference TRBV5-1 and TRBJ1-4, is KAGVTQTPRYLIKTRGQQVTLSCSPISGHRSVSWYQQTPGQGLQFLFEYFSETQRNKGNFPGRFSGRQFSNSRSEMNVSTLELGDSALYLCASSLEAGRGEKLFFGSGTQLSVL.

There are many counts of this clonotype. The chain is built from TRBV20-1 and TRBJ1-1; D not resolved. V dropped 1 base and J dropped 0 bases, with 12 bases sitting between them. The CDR3 is made up of 15 amino acids. Germline-derived CDR1 and CDR2 are DFQATT and SNEGSKA (reference sequence). The CDR3 region is CSARGGSAVNTEAFF. The CDR3 DNA reads as TGCAGTGCTAGAGGGGGTAGTGCGGTGAACACTGAAGCTTTCTTT.

This clonotype was observed many times. The chain joins TRBV7-9 to TRBJ2-5; no reliable D call. With 3 bases removed from V and 1 base from J, the gap between germline ends came to 9 bases. Looked up from germline, CDR1 is SEHNR and CDR2 is FQNEAQ (reference sequence). The CDR3 runs 14 residues. CDR3 sequence (DNA): TGTGCCAGCAGCTTTGGTACAAGCCAAGAGACCCAGTACTTC. It specifies CASSFGTSQETQYF.

This sequence joins TRBV11-1 and TRBJ2-6; D call uncertain. The germline V gene encodes CDR1 SGHAT and CDR2 FQDESV (reference sequence). Trimming cost V 4 bases and J 5 bases, with 21 bases left between them. The CDR3 has 18 amino acids. CDR3: CASSSNNPGPYWANVLTF. The CDR3 DNA follows: TGTGCCAGCAGCTCAAACAACCCCGGACCCTACTGGGCCAACGTCCTGACTTTC.

This chain uses TRBV5-1 with TRBJ1-3, with D unresolved. CDR3 length equals 16 residues. The V end lost 4 bases, the J end lost 0 bases, and 14 bases lay between the germline ends. Germline CDR1 and CDR2: SGHRS and YFSETQ. The CDR3 bases are TGCGCCAGCAGCCCTACCCCGACGGCCTCTGGAAACACCATATATTTT. It codes for CASSPTPTASGNTIYF.

The chain recombines TRBV6-5 with TRBJ2-6; no clear D. This CDR3 comprises 15 residues. The V and J ends lost 4 bases and 0 bases respectively, with 7 bases between them. Germline-derived CDR1 and CDR2 are MNHEY and SVGAGI. The CDR3 sequence: CASSFDNSGANVLTF. CDR3 bases: TGTGCCAGCAGTTTCGACAACTCTGGGGCCAACGTCCTGACTTTC.

This clonotype has ten or more counts. The chain couples TRBV7-2 to TRBJ2-1; D is possibly TRBD1 or TRBD2 (6 bases each). V lost 3 bases and J lost 5, with 17 bases in between. The V gene's germline CDR1 is SGHTA and CDR2 FQGNSA. CDR3 length equals 16 residues. The CDR3 is CASSFPSGARDNEQFF. CDR3 in DNA: TGTGCCAGCAGCTTTCCTTCGGGGGCGCGAGACAATGAGCAGTTCTTC.

This clonotype was counted a few times. The chain has TRBV12-3 or TRBV12-4 and TRBJ1-1; TRBD1 might be the D (6 bases). This CDR3 spans 14 amino acids. Trimming cost V 6 bases and J 5 bases, with 16 bases left between them. Written as DNA, the CDR3 is TGTGCCAGCAGCTCAGGGGCCAGGGTTACTGAAGCTTTCTTT. Protein: CASSSGARVTEAFF.